These 15 T cell receptor beta chains were sequenced from one sample in a study of technical replicates of blood from a handful of donors. Clones were read by immunoSEQ multiplex PCR, and TCRdb kept only the in-frame ones, dropping some. The sample contains around 81,000 clones, 90% to 97% of which appear only once. Input material: T cells isolated from PBMCs. The receptors were sampled from a human donor in good health.

V usage is TRBV4-3 and J usage is TRBJ1-3; 8 bases match TRBD1. The CDR3 is 15 residues long. Trimming cost V 3 bases and J 1 base; bases outside gene matches: 2. Germline V CDR1 and CDR2: LGHNA, YSLEER. Here the CDR3 DNA reads TGCGCCAGCAGCCATTACAGGGGGTCTGGAAACACCATATATTTT. It specifies CASSHYRGSGNTIYF.

This sequence joins TRBV28 and TRBJ1-1; D not resolved. V lost 8 bases, J lost 1 base, and 11 bases lay in between. The CDR3 has 13 amino acids. CDR1 is MDHEN and CDR2 is SYDVKM in the germline V gene. In DNA form, the CDR3 reads TGTGCCAGCTGGGAGGTGACGAACACTGAAGCTTTCTTT. This gives the protein CASWEVTNTEAFF.

Written as DNA, the CDR3 is TGTGCCAGCAGCAGGACTAGCGGGGGGGAAAACATTCAGTACTTC. It translates to CASSRTSGGENIQYF. The gene calls are TRBV7-9 and TRBJ2-4; 15 bases map to TRBD2. The CDR3 totals 15 residues. CDR1 SEHNR and CDR2 FQNEAQ come from the germline V gene (reference sequence). With 5 bases clipped from V and 5 bases from J, the junction kept 1 base outside the gene matches.

The chain recombines TRBV6-6 with TRBJ2-1; D remains ambiguous. Germline V gene data show CDR1 as MNHNY and CDR2 as SVGAGI (reference sequence). Trimming left V 7 bases short and J 7 bases short, with 8 bases between. The CDR3 covers 11 residues. The CDR3 loop reads CASTGVNEQFF. As DNA, the CDR3 is TGTGCCAGCACGGGTGTTAATGAGCAGTTCTTC.

This clone was detected once. The J gene is TRBJ2-7, the V gene TRBV5-1, with 11 bases identical to TRBD1. The CDR3 totals 16 residues. The germline V gene has CDR1 SGHRS and CDR2 YFSETQ. With 2 bases clipped from V and 2 bases from J, the junction kept 6 bases outside the gene matches. The CDR3 region is CASSLGQGAVAYEQYF. In DNA, the CDR3 is TGCGCCAGCAGCTTAGGACAGGGGGCCGTCGCCTACGAGCAGTACTTC. The full variable domain, completed using reference TRBV5-1 and TRBJ2-7, is KAGVTQTPRYLIKTRGQQVTLSCSPISGHRSVSWYQQTPGQGLQFLFEYFSETQRNKGNFPGRFSGRQFSNSRSEMNVSTLELGDSALYLCASSLGQGAVAYEQYFGPGTRLTVT.

J is TRBJ2-3 and V is TRBV18, with 8 bases aligning to TRBD1. This CDR3 is built from 17 residues. The germline gives CDR1 KGHSH, CDR2 LQKENI. Trimming took 6 bases from V and 4 from J; bases not matched to a gene: 15. CDR3 nucleotide sequence: TGTGCCAGCTCTCCTACTCAGGGGGCGGAAAAGGCAGATACGCAGTATTTT. It yields the protein CASSPTQGAEKADTQYF.

The V and J genes are TRBV11-2 and TRBJ2-1; 7 nucleotides align to TRBD2. The CDR3 is made up of 18 amino acids. Trimming took 4 bases from V and 0 from J; bases not matched to a gene: 12. Germline V CDR1 and CDR2: SGHAT, FQNNGV. The CDR3 DNA sequence: TGTGCCAGCAGCTACTCCGGTTTGCGGGAGAGCTCCTACAATGAGCAGTTCTTC. Its protein is CASSYSGLRESSYNEQFF.

This clone was detected only a few times. The rearrangement links TRBV7-6 to TRBJ1-5; D is uncertain. This CDR3 spans 17 amino acids. V lost 1 base to trimming and J lost 0 bases, with 13 bases between them. The germline V gene encodes CDR1 SGHVS and CDR2 FNYEAQ. This CDR3 is CASSLGDGRFSNQPQHF. The DNA of the CDR3 is TGTGCCAGCAGCTTAGGTGATGGGCGCTTTAGCAATCAGCCCCAGCATTTT.

The chain recombines TRBV19 with TRBJ2-7; 8 bases line up with TRBD1. The junction had 15 bases not matched to a gene; V was cut back by 5 bases and J by 3 bases. The CDR3 has 17 residues. CDR1 is LNHDA and CDR2 is SQIVND in the germline V gene (reference sequence). This chain's CDR3 is CASSSTPLTGENYEQYF. Written as DNA, the CDR3 is TGTGCCAGTAGTTCAACCCCTCTGACAGGGGAGAACTACGAGCAGTACTTC.

The V and J genes are TRBV30 and TRBJ1-2; the match to TRBD1 covers 7 bases. The CDR3 runs 14 residues. The J segment lost 6 bases and the V segment lost 3 bases, leaving 10 bases of the junction unmatched. Germline-derived CDR1 and CDR2 are GTSNPN and SVGIG (reference sequence). As DNA, the CDR3 is TGTGCCTGGAGCCACAGGGGCCCCCCGGATGGCTACACCTTC. Its protein is CAWSHRGPPDGYTF.

This chain joins TRBV1 and TRBJ2-5; the table assigns TRBD2, which was not confirmed against the DNA. TRBV1 is deemed a pseudogene. The CDR3 length is 18 residues. In DNA form, the CDR3 reads TGCACCAGCAGCCATTGCAGGTTCGCGGGAGGGCCAGGAGGGACCCAGTACTTC. Its protein is CTSSHCRFAGGPGGTQYF.

The chain carries TRBV27 and TRBJ2-7, with a tentative D call TRBD1 (6 bases). Looked up from germline, CDR1 is MNHEY and CDR2 is SMNVEV (reference sequence). Trimming left V 3 bases short and J 0 bases short, with 9 bases between. There are 14 residues in the CDR3. The CDR3 loop reads CASSLSQGSYEQYF. Written as DNA, the CDR3 is TGTGCCAGCAGTTTGTCACAGGGCTCCTACGAGCAGTACTTC.

This rearrangement joins TRBV5-1 to TRBJ2-3; D may be TRBD2 (5 bases). V shed 4 bases and J shed 6 bases, with 21 bases lying between them. In germline, CDR1 is SGHRS, CDR2 YFSETQ. This CDR3 spans 16 amino acids. CDR3: CASSPSTRMRGDTQYF. In DNA form, the CDR3 reads TGCGCCAGCAGCCCGAGCACTAGAATGCGCGGGGATACGCAGTATTTT.

The V call is TRBV10-1, the J call TRBJ2-2, with D possibly being TRBD2 (6 bases). Germline CDR1 WNHNN, CDR2 SYGVQD (reference sequence). The CDR3 contains 14 residues. Trimming took 2 bases from V and 4 from J, leaving 8 bases between them. The CDR3 here is CASSEATSTGELFF. For the CDR3, the DNA is TGCGCCAGCAGTGAGGCGACTAGCACCGGGGAGCTGTTTTTT.

The chain carries TRBV27 and TRBJ1-1, with D maybe TRBD1 (6 bases). From germline, CDR1 is MNHEY and CDR2 SMNVEV (reference sequence). Trimming took 3 bases from V and 8 from J, leaving 13 bases between them. This CDR3 region has 13 residues. CDR3 coding DNA: TGTGCCAGCAGTTTCTCTCCGACAGGCGAAGCTTTCTTT. Translation gives CASSFSPTGEAFF.